The 28 T cell receptor beta chains listed next were all sequenced from one sample in a study of T cells in Graves' hyperthyroidism and ophthalmopathy. Researchers took RNA transcripts and amplified the TCR beta CDR3 regions from them. Using the HTBI primer set, a first-round RT-PCR was run on the TCR CDR3. Each CDR3 protein is one row after TCRdb ran MiXCR on the multiplex PCR reads. The sample lists roughly 510,000 distinct CDR3 sequences, 46% occurring once. The sample comprised peripheral blood or thyroid tissue (not recorded which). The receptor set was obtained from an adult woman with Graves' disease, either hyperthyroidism or ophthalmopathy (not recorded which).

This clonotype came up many times. The CDR3 reads CSASGTVGNTIYF. In DNA, the CDR3 is TGCAGTGCTAGCGGGACAGTAGGAAACACCATATATTTT. The J gene is TRBJ1-3, the V gene TRBV20-1, with 7 bases matching TRBD1. CDR3 length: 13 amino acids. The germline V gene encodes CDR1 DFQATT and CDR2 SNEGSKA (reference sequence). V lost 3 bases and J lost 4; bases outside the gene matches: 3.

This clonotype was observed at least ten times. V and J are TRBV9 and TRBJ2-5, with D unresolved. Trimming stripped 4 bases from V and 5 bases from J, with 12 bases between. Germline CDR1 reads SGDLS; CDR2 reads YYNGEE. CDR3 length: 13 residues. The CDR3 sequence is CASSPGTGETQYF. CDR3 DNA: TGTGCCAGCAGCCCGGGTACCGGGGAGACCCAGTACTTC.

The rearrangement joins TRBV29-1 to TRBJ2-5; 15 positions match TRBD2. The CDR3 runs to 16 residues. V gave up 4 bases and J gave up 5 bases; unmatched junction bases: 8. Germline CDR1 reads SQVTM; CDR2 reads ANQGSEA. In DNA, the CDR3 is TGCAGCGTTGTCCGGACTAGCGGGAGGGCCAGGGAGACCCAGTACTTC. Protein sequence: CSVVRTSGRARETQYF.

The V call is TRBV9, the J call TRBJ1-2, with TRBD1 matching over 10 bases. The V gene's germline CDR1 is SGDLS and CDR2 YYNGEE. Trimming removed 7 bases from V and 6 bases from J; junction bases left unmatched: 9. CDR3 size: 14 residues. Here the CDR3 reads CASSFGTGVDGYTF. The CDR3 DNA is TGTGCCAGCTCGTTCGGGACAGGGGTCGATGGCTACACCTTC.

The chain carries TRBV20-1 and TRBJ2-7, with 9 nucleotides matching TRBD1. After removal of 5 bases from V and 0 bases from J, the junction contained 8 bases not matched to a gene. Germline values: CDR1 DFQATT, CDR2 SNEGSKA (reference sequence). This CDR3 has 15 residues. DNA of the CDR3: TGCAGTGCTGGCGGACAGGGGAGGTCCTCCTACGAGCAGTACTTC. Protein: CSAGGQGRSSYEQYF.

This clonotype was seen ten or more times. The chain joins TRBV20-1 to TRBJ2-2; no clear D gene. The germline V gene has CDR1 DFQATT and CDR2 SNEGSKA (reference sequence). V dropped 3 bases and J dropped 0 bases, with 11 bases sitting between them. CDR3 length: 15 residues. Here the CDR3 DNA reads TGCAGTGCTAGGACCTCCGGTTCGAACACCGGGGAGCTGTTTTTT. Translated: CSARTSGSNTGELFF.

The gene calls are TRBV19 and TRBJ2-2, with TRBD2 matching over 9 bases. There are 16 residues in the CDR3. Germline values: CDR1 LNHDA, CDR2 SQIVND (reference sequence). After removal of 3 bases from V and 3 bases from J, the junction contained 5 bases not matched to a gene. The CDR3 loop reads CASSIWSGRYTGELFF. The CDR3 DNA reads as TGTGCCAGTAGTATTTGGAGCGGGAGGTACACCGGGGAGCTGTTTTTT.

This clonotype was counted ten times or more. CDR3 DNA sequence: TGTGCCAGCAGCGTTGGCAAAAGCTCTGGAAACACCATATATTTT. Its protein is CASSVGKSSGNTIYF. The chain is built from TRBV9 and TRBJ1-3; D uncertain. V gave up 2 bases and J gave up 0 bases, with 9 bases separating them. Germline lookup yields CDR1 SGDLS and CDR2 YYNGEE. This CDR3 comprises 15 residues. The whole variable domain, filled in from reference TRBV9 and TRBJ1-3, reads DSGVTQTPKHLITATGQRVTLRCSPRSGDLSVYWYQQSLDQGLQFLIQYYNGEERAKGNILERFSAQQFPDLHSELNLSSLELGDSALYFCASSVGKSSGNTIYFGEGSWLTVV.

Worth noting for this clonotype: At one end, the junction sequence differs from germline, possibly due to a read error. The chain recombines TRBV4-1 with TRBJ2-7, with 12 positions matching TRBD2. Germline lookup yields CDR1 MGHRA and CDR2 YSYEKL. The CDR3 has 16 amino acids. The CDR3 spells CASSRVTSGSQAEQYF. The CDR3 region has the DNA TGTGCCAGCAGCCGAGTGACTAGCGGGAGTCAGGCCGAGCAGTACTTC.

The CDR3 DNA follows: TGCAGTGCTAGAGCAGGACAGAGTAACACCGGGGAGCTGTTTTTT. It specifies CSARAGQSNTGELFF. The chain joins TRBV20-1 to TRBJ2-2; weak D call: TRBD1 (6 bases). This CDR3 comprises 15 residues. V was pared by 1 base and J by 2 bases, with 11 bases between. Per germline, CDR1 DFQATT and CDR2 SNEGSKA (reference sequence).

This clonotype was observed a handful of times. The chain uses TRBV7-9 and TRBJ1-1; D unresolved. The germline gives CDR1 SEHNR, CDR2 FQNEAQ (reference sequence). V was pared by 5 bases and J by 9 bases, with 16 bases between. CDR3 length equals 13 residues. In nucleotides, the CDR3 is TGTGCCAGCAGCCCCCCTAGCGGGGAGAAAGCTTTCTTT. Protein: CASSPPSGEKAFF.

This clonotype appeared many times. J is TRBJ1-5 and V is TRBV15; weak D call: TRBD1 (6 bases). The germline gives CDR1 LNHNV, CDR2 YYDKDF (reference sequence). This CDR3 contains 18 residues. Trimming took off 5 bases at V and 0 bases at J, with 20 bases between the two ends. In DNA form, the CDR3 reads TGTGCCACCAGCGCACAAGGGACACCAGCTTATAGCAATCAGCCCCAGCATTTT. This encodes CATSAQGTPAYSNQPQHF.

This clonotype was seen many times. The rearrangement links TRBV7-2 to TRBJ2-7; no firm D call. This CDR3 has 13 residues. Per the germline V gene, CDR1 is SGHTA and CDR2 is FQGNSA. Trimming took off 1 base at V and 3 bases at J, with 7 bases between the two ends. The CDR3 spells CASSLGVFYEQYF. For the CDR3, the DNA is TGTGCCAGCAGCTTAGGGGTGTTCTACGAGCAGTACTTC.

This clonotype was counted many times. The CDR3 protein is CASSLKFLGPGTGELFF. CDR3 nucleotide sequence: TGTGCCAGCAGCTTAAAATTCTTGGGCCCAGGGACCGGGGAGCTGTTTTTT. This rearrangement joins TRBV7-3 to TRBJ2-2; D is perhaps TRBD1 (5 bases). V was shortened by 1 base and J by 5 bases, with 17 bases between the two germline ends. The germline V gene has CDR1 SGHTA and CDR2 FQGTGA. The CDR3 has 17 residues.

The chain joins TRBV7-9 to TRBJ1-2; a weak D match, TRBD1 (5 bases). The CDR3 runs 15 residues. V gave up 5 bases and J gave up 5 bases, with 18 bases separating them. Germline assignment: CDR1 SEHNR and CDR2 FQNEAQ (reference sequence). The CDR3 loop reads CASSPGPGRSYGYTF. CDR3 sequence (DNA): TGTGCCAGCAGCCCGGGACCGGGTAGGAGTTATGGCTACACCTTC.

This clonotype showed up just a few times. The V call is TRBV2, the J call TRBJ2-5, with D maybe TRBD2 (6 bases). The V gene lost 6 bases and the J gene lost 2 bases, with 13 bases spanning the gap. Germline V gene data show CDR1 as SNHLY and CDR2 as FYNNEI. The CDR3 has 14 amino acids. Here the CDR3 DNA reads TGTGCCAGCAGGATATTAGCGGTACAAGAGACCCAGTACTTC. Protein: CASRILAVQETQYF.

The V call is TRBV5-1, the J call TRBJ1-5; D may be TRBD1 (6 bases). Looked up from germline, CDR1 is SGHRS and CDR2 is YFSETQ. The germline V and J ends were trimmed by 0 bases and 11 bases, with 15 bases remaining between them. The CDR3 is made up of 14 amino acids. CDR3 sequence (DNA): TGCGCCAGCAGCTTGGCTACAGGGCAGGGGACCCAGCATTTT. It yields the protein CASSLATGQGTQHF.

This clonotype has just a few counts. The chain recombines TRBV29-1 with TRBJ2-3; TRBD1 agrees at 9 bases. The germline gives CDR1 SQVTM, CDR2 ANQGSEA. The CDR3 length is 14 residues. V was clipped by 7 bases and J by 1 base; unmatched bases: 6. CDR3 coding DNA: TGCAGCGAAACACAGGGGGCAGGCACAGATACGCAGTATTTT. Translating it yields CSETQGAGTDTQYF.

This clonotype was seen at least ten times. The V gene is TRBV19, the J gene TRBJ1-1, with D possibly being TRBD1 (5 bases). This CDR3 contains 14 residues. Germline V gene lookup returns CDR1 LNHDA and CDR2 SQIVND (reference sequence). Deletions cut 5 bases from V and 8 bases from J, with 18 bases between. The CDR3 sequence: CASSRQSPGHEAFF. In nucleotides, the CDR3 is TGTGCCAGTAGTCGGCAGTCCCCAGGGCACGAAGCTTTCTTT.

This clonotype has a handful of counts. The CDR3 DNA sequence: TGTGCCAGCAGTCGGACTAGCGGGTCGACAGATACGCAGTATTTT. Translation: CASSRTSGSTDTQYF. The chain is built from TRBV2 and TRBJ2-3; TRBD2 matches 11 bases. This CDR3 is built from 15 residues. V dropped 5 bases and J dropped 3; count of bases not matched to a gene: 4. Germline lookup yields CDR1 SNHLY and CDR2 FYNNEI. The variable domain in full, with the rest retrieved from reference TRBV2 and TRBJ2-3, is EPEVTQTPSHQVTQMGQEVILRCVPISNHLYFYWYRQILGQKVEFLVSFYNNEISEKSEIFDDQFSVERPDGSNFTLKIRSTKLEDSAMYFCASSRTSGSTDTQYFGPGTRLTVL.

This clonotype was detected only once. The rearrangement joins TRBV7-2 to TRBJ2-6; D remains unclear. The CDR3 is made up of 13 amino acids. V gave up 7 bases and J gave up 4 bases, with 8 bases separating them. In germline, CDR1 is SGHTA, CDR2 FQGNSA. The CDR3 DNA reads TGTGCCAGCACCATGGCGGGGGCCAACGTCCTGACTTTC. This sequence encodes CASTMAGANVLTF.

V is TRBV29-1 and J is TRBJ2-7; 7 bases agree with TRBD2. CDR1 and CDR2 (germline): SQVTM, ANQGSEA. The J segment lost 0 bases and the V segment lost 6 bases, leaving 14 bases of the junction unmatched. CDR3 length equals 16 residues. This CDR3 reads CSVLGAAGVSSYEQYF. The CDR3 DNA sequence: TGCAGCGTCCTGGGTGCGGCGGGAGTTTCCTCCTACGAGCAGTACTTC.

Points on this clonotype: The CDR3 does not close with the conserved phenylalanine or tryptophan, likely indicating a read error. The DNA is omitted, as the CDR3 cannot be located on it reliably, and the CDR3 follows TCRdb's listing. This sequence joins TRBV19 and TRBJ1-4; the tabulated D call, TRBD1, remains unverified against the DNA. Germline CDR1 LNHDA, CDR2 SQIVND (reference sequence). The CDR3 is 9 residues long, ends included. The CDR3 spells CASSKVGTG.

Regarding this clonotype: Given a much more abundant clone one base away, this may be a read error. The J gene is TRBJ2-7, the V gene TRBV5-1; the D is unclear. V was trimmed by 5 bases and J by 7 bases, leaving 7 bases between them. Germline CDR1 and CDR2: SGHRS and YFSETQ. The CDR3 is 10 residues long. CDR3 bases: TGCGCCAGCAGACTCGTGGAGCAGTACTTC. Translated: CASRLVEQYF.

Notes on this clonotype: The junction differs from germline at one of its ends, possibly a read error. The chain joins TRBV13 to TRBJ1-4, with D unclear. Germline V lookup: CDR1 PRHDT, CDR2 FYEKMQ (reference sequence). The CDR3 is 15 amino acids. Written as DNA, the CDR3 is TGTGCCGGCAGCTCGAGACGGACAACTAATGAAAAACTGTTTTTT. Translating gives CAGSSRRTTNEKLFF.

This clonotype was recorded many times. Written as DNA, the CDR3 is TGTGCCAGCAGCTTAGACAGGACTAGCGGGAGCGGGTACGAGCAGTACTTC. Its translation: CASSLDRTSGSGYEQYF. The chain recombines TRBV7-2 with TRBJ2-7; 13 bases align to TRBD2. V shed 1 base, J shed 4 bases, and the junction held 7 bases outside the gene matches. The CDR3 covers 17 residues. Germline V gives CDR1 SGHTA, CDR2 FQGNSA. The full variable domain, its missing parts supplied by reference TRBV7-2 and TRBJ2-7, is GAGVSQSPSNKVTEKGKDVELRCDPISGHTALYWYRQSLGQGLEFLIYFQGNSAPDKSGLPSDRFSAERTGGSVSTLTIQRTQQEDSAVYLCASSLDRTSGSGYEQYFGPGTRLTVT.

This clonotype occurred many times. This chain joins TRBV12-3 or TRBV12-4 and TRBJ2-2; D not certain. The germline V and J ends were trimmed by 9 bases and 3 bases, with 11 bases remaining between them. This CDR3 region has 13 residues. Written as DNA, the CDR3 is TGTGCCAGTCCACTCCCGCACACCGGGGAGCTGTTTTTT. It yields the protein CASPLPHTGELFF.

The CDR3 DNA reads as TGTGCCATCAAGTCAGCCGGGCTGACCTACGAGCAGTACTTC. It yields the protein CAIKSAGLTYEQYF. The chain links TRBV6-6 to TRBJ2-7; no clear D gene. CDR1 and CDR2 from the germline V gene are MNHNY and SVGAGI (reference sequence). Trimming removed 10 bases from V and 2 bases from J, with 18 bases in between. The length of the CDR3 is 14 residues.